This T cell receptor (beta chain) stems from a study of T cells in Graves' hyperthyroidism and ophthalmopathy. This clonotype was detected ten times or more. Its target is not known. Study-wide results and caveats: Ophthalmopathy could be told apart from stable hyperthyroidism with a 13 V-J model. The model's output predicted ophthalmopathy at a median of 6.5 months prior to onset.

This CDR3 has 13 amino acids. Trimming left V 3 bases short and J 5 bases short, with 11 bases between. Germline V gene sequence: CDR1 MNHEY, CDR2 SMNVEV (reference sequence). It was RNA transcripts that yielded the amplified TCR beta CDR3 regions. The HTBI set primed first-round TCR CDR3 RT-PCR. From the multiplex PCR reads, TCRdb called clonotypes with MiXCR, one entry per CDR3 protein. Seen here are about 400,000 distinct CDR3 sequences, around 15% observed once, and the top ten hold 25% to 30%. The chain couples TRBV27 to TRBJ2-7; D is possibly TRBD1 (5 bases). The receptor was isolated from a man in his fifties or sixties with Graves' ophthalmopathy. Sequenced material: blood. For the CDR3, the DNA is TGTGCCAGCAGTTTTGGCAGGGCGAACGAGCAGTACTTC. Protein sequence: CASSFGRANEQYF.